Here is one TCR beta chain with its context. Its specificity is unknown. An end of the junction does not agree with germline; a read error may underlie this. The data belong to a study of post-analysis software for immune sequencing data. Overall study results and limits: The study found TRBV5-6, TRBV5-1 and TRBV20-1 among four to six TRBV segments more frequent in patients than controls.

Germline V CDR1 and CDR2: MDHEN, SYDVKM. This CDR3 comprises 13 residues. The authors incorporated unique molecular identifiers into the TCR beta cDNA libraries. Input of roughly 1 to 11 million T cells yielded 500,000 to 550,000 cDNA molecules. Using its own MiXCR run on the PCR reads, TCRdb lists one record per CDR3 protein. The sample contains around 710,000 distinct CDR3 sequences, roughly 46% of which appear only once. The J gene is TRBJ2-7, the V gene TRBV28, with 9 bases fitting TRBD1. The J call may be in error: the DNA end matches TRBJ2-4 better. Sequenced sample: blood. The receptor's source is a girl aged 5 to 17 with multiple sclerosis. The CDR3 DNA reads as TGTGCTAGCAGGCTGGGACAGGGCAACATTCAGTACTTC. It specifies CASRLGQGNIQYF.